This record covers a single T cell receptor (beta chain). The table came from immunoSEQ multiplex PCR; TCRdb's copy has only in-frame clones and leaves some out. The repertoire holds hundreds of thousands of clones, approximately 86% seen once, with 1% to 1.5% in the top ten. This specimen belongs to a study of blood T cell repertoires in COVID-19. The V end lost 1 base, the J end lost 1 base, and 11 bases lay between the germline ends. This CDR3 region has 15 residues. Germline CDR1 reads SGHRS; CDR2 reads YFSETQ. Input material: peripheral blood. The source is a man between 65 and 85 years old with acute or convalescent COVID-19. The chain recombines TRBV5-1 with TRBJ1-1; TRBD1 is a possible D gene (5 bases). CDR3 protein: CASSLQGIGNTEAFF. DNA of the CDR3: TGCGCCAGCAGCTTGCAGGGTATAGGGAACACTGAAGCTTTCTTT. The full variable domain, in which reference TRBV5-1 and TRBJ1-1 provide the parts outside the CDR3, is KAGVTQTPRYLIKTRGQQVTLSCSPISGHRSVSWYQQTPGQGLQFLFEYFSETQRNKGNFPGRFSGRQFSNSRSEMNVSTLELGDSALYLCASSLQGIGNTEAFFGQGTRLTVV.